These 9 T cell receptor beta chains share one sample of origin, sequenced in a study of blood T cell repertoires in COVID-19. Assay used: immunoSEQ multiplex PCR; TCRdb lists only in-frame clones, some missing. The table records roughly 450,000 clones, about 90% of them present only once. Sequences were obtained from PBMCs or T cells enriched from blood (not recorded which). The receptors stem from a man between 18 and 35 years old who had recovered from COVID-19.

The chain is built from TRBV11-3 and TRBJ1-1, with no clear D. The V end lost 5 bases, the J end lost 4 bases, and 17 bases lay between the germline ends. This CDR3 comprises 15 residues. CDR1 is SGHNT and CDR2 is YENEEA in the germline V gene. The CDR3 loop reads CASSPRTEGVTEAFF. CDR3 DNA: TGTGCCAGCAGCCCACGGACGGAGGGAGTCACTGAAGCTTTCTTT.

The chain employs TRBV7-3 and TRBJ2-2; maybe TRBD2 (5 bases). The V end was cut by 5 bases, the J end by 7 bases, with 11 bases between. In germline, CDR1 is SGHTA, CDR2 FQGTGA. The CDR3 covers 13 residues. The CDR3 loop is CASSNGDGGELFF. The CDR3 DNA sequence: TGTGCCAGCAGCAACGGGGATGGCGGGGAGCTGTTTTTT.

The genes are TRBV7-9 and TRBJ2-1; 8 positions agree with TRBD2. V was pared by 5 bases and J by 3 bases, with 6 bases of the junction left unmatched. Germline CDR1 is SEHNR and CDR2 is FQNEAQ (reference sequence). CDR3 length equals 15 residues. As DNA, the CDR3 is TGTGCCAGCAGCAGACGGGAGGGGATCTACAATGAGCAGTTCTTC. Translating gives CASSRREGIYNEQFF.

This chain links TRBV5-1 with TRBJ1-1, with no clear D. Trimming pared 0 bases from V and 0 bases from J, leaving 12 bases between. In germline, CDR1 is SGHRS, CDR2 YFSETQ. The CDR3 spans 16 residues. CDR3 in amino acids: CASSLGGGRVNTEAFF. In DNA form, the CDR3 reads TGCGCCAGCAGCTTGGGTGGAGGGAGAGTGAACACTGAAGCTTTCTTT. Combining the CDR3 with reference TRBV5-1 and TRBJ1-1 gives the whole variable domain KAGVTQTPRYLIKTRGQQVTLSCSPISGHRSVSWYQQTPGQGLQFLFEYFSETQRNKGNFPGRFSGRQFSNSRSEMNVSTLELGDSALYLCASSLGGGRVNTEAFFGQGTRLTVV.

V gene TRBV5-1 combines with J gene TRBJ1-2, with 9 bases that match TRBD1. Per the germline V gene, CDR1 is SGHRS and CDR2 is YFSETQ. The CDR3 is made up of 14 amino acids. The J segment lost 8 bases and the V segment lost 1 base, leaving 6 bases of the junction unmatched. CDR3 in amino acids: CASSLTRTGEGYTF. CDR3 bases: TGCGCCAGCAGCTTGACCCGGACAGGGGAAGGCTACACCTTC.

The gene calls are TRBV19 and TRBJ2-1; tentatively, D is TRBD2 (7 bases). V lost 10 bases, J lost 6 bases, and 13 bases lay in between. Germline V gene lookup returns CDR1 LNHDA and CDR2 SQIVND (reference sequence). CDR3 length equals 12 residues. The CDR3 coding sequence is TGTGCCACGGGCGGGGGCGGCAATGAGCAGTTCTTC. Its protein product is CATGGGGNEQFF.

This clone was observed once. V and J are TRBV5-1 and TRBJ1-6; D is perhaps TRBD1 (5 bases). The CDR3 consists of 15 residues. V lost 4 bases to trimming and J lost 9 bases, with 17 bases between them. Germline values: CDR1 SGHRS, CDR2 YFSETQ. CDR3 nucleotide sequence: TGCGCCAGCAGCCCGCGGGGGACCGAACGTTCACCCCTCCACTTT. It translates to CASSPRGTERSPLHF.

The chain is built from TRBV4-1 and TRBJ1-4; a possible D gene is TRBD1 (5 bases). V was cut by 4 bases and J by 0 bases, with 12 bases left in between. Germline assignment: CDR1 MGHRA and CDR2 YSYEKL. This CDR3 has 16 residues. The CDR3 sequence: CASSLQVVATNEKLFF. In DNA form, the CDR3 reads TGCGCCAGCAGCCTACAGGTGGTGGCAACTAATGAAAAACTGTTTTTT.

The chain carries TRBV28 and TRBJ1-2; TRBD1 aligns across 7 bases. The V segment lost 6 bases and the J segment 4 bases; nucleotides outside the gene matches: 8. This CDR3 contains 14 residues. Germline V gene lookup returns CDR1 MDHEN and CDR2 SYDVKM. CDR3 DNA: TGTGCCAGCAGCCAACAGGGGAATCGCTATGGCTACACCTTC. Translated, it gives CASSQQGNRYGYTF.